The T cell receptor (beta chain) under discussion was sequenced for a study of control samples from healthy donors and cancer patients. V lost 6 bases, J lost 7 bases, and 15 bases lay in between. This CDR3 is 14 amino acids long. Germline lookup yields CDR1 MGHDK and CDR2 SYGVNS. TCRdb keeps only in-frame clones here, not all; method: immunoSEQ multiplex PCR. The table records over 45,000 clones, roughly nine tenths of them present only once. The sequence came from a man aged 35 to 55 with colorectal cancer. The sample comprised PBMCs. The chain recombines TRBV25-1 with TRBJ1-4; D uncertain. CDR3 DNA sequence: TGTGCCAGCAGCCCCCCCGACTGGGGTGAAAAACTGTTTTTT. This sequence encodes CASSPPDWGEKLFF.